Reported below is one TCR beta chain. TCRdb keeps only in-frame clones here, not all; method: immunoSEQ multiplex PCR. Here the sample spans approximately 97,000 clones, less than 95% being singletons. The data are from a study of T cell changes during pregnancy in multiple sclerosis. With 8 bases removed from V and 2 bases from J, the gap between germline ends came to 12 bases. The CDR3 runs to 13 residues. Germline V lookup: CDR1 SNHLY, CDR2 FYNNEI. The sequencing here drew on peripheral blood, taken in the second trimester of pregnancy. The chain has TRBV2 and TRBJ2-5; D might be TRBD1 (5 bases). The sequence was obtained from a female donor in good health, enrolled as a control in a pregnancy study. For the CDR3, the DNA is TGTGCCAGCGGCCAGGGAATACAAGAGACCCAGTACTTC. As protein: CASGQGIQETQYF.